This T cell receptor (beta chain) comes out of a study of shared clonotypes between healthy human individuals. Study results and caveats: Measured sharing among donors was expected to vary with sequencing depth.

Naive CD8 cells lacked CD45RO, underwent positive selection for CCR7 and left out terminally differentiated effector memory CD45RA+ cells. Germline-derived CDR1 and CDR2 are SEHNR and FQNEAQ (reference sequence). The J segment lost 3 bases and the V segment lost 2 bases, leaving 6 bases of the junction unmatched. The CDR3 has 15 amino acids. As for this clone: Its antigen is unidentified.

The repertoire was sequenced with immunoSEQ multiplex PCR; TCRdb's copy has only in-frame clones and lacks some. The sample has millions of clones; less than 95% are singletons. Sequenced input: naive CD8+ T cells sorted from blood. The source is a man between 18 and 29 years old in good health. V gene TRBV7-9 combines with J gene TRBJ2-5, with 7 positions matching TRBD1. This CDR3 reads CASSLYEGTEETQYF. CDR3 in DNA: TGTGCCAGCAGCTTATACGAGGGGACAGAAGAGACCCAGTACTTC. Full variable domain (rest looked up from reference TRBV7-9 and TRBJ2-5): DTGVSQNPRHKITKRGQNVTFRCDPISEHNRLYWYRQTLGQGPEFLTYFQNEAQLEKSRLLSDRFSAERPKGSFSTLEIQRTEQGDSAMYLCASSLYEGTEETQYFGPGTRLLVL.